This T cell receptor beta chain was recorded in a study of STAT5B mutations in CD4+ large granular lymphocyte leukemia. Regarding the study as a whole: 8/27 top patient clones versus 2/35 control clones were TRBV06-family.

The assay was run at survey level. Source study methods: Productive clonotypes were detectable down to 2.59 x 10-5 frequency. The assay was immunoSEQ multiplex PCR, and TCRdb's table has in-frame clones only and misses some. The V and J calls and clone size come from that table; D and trimming were worked out from the DNA. The table records 31,000 or so clones, 65% to 80% of them present only once. In regard to this clone: Its antigen is unidentified.

Germline lookup yields CDR1 MNHEY and CDR2 SMNVEV (reference sequence). With V trimmed by 6 bases and J by 2 bases, 6 bases remained unmatched. The CDR3 contains 15 residues. This TCR was recovered from a human donor in good health. The sequenced sample was CD4+ T cells from blood buffy coats. The chain combines TRBV27 with TRBJ2-7; the match to TRBD2 covers 11 bases. The CDR3 nucleotides read TGTGCCAGCAGCCCGATAGCGGGAGGGACCTACGAGCAGTACTTC. This gives the protein CASSPIAGGTYEQYF.